These 22 T cell receptor beta chains originate from one sample sequenced in a study of T cell responses to AZD1222 COVID-19 vaccine. Assay used: immunoSEQ multiplex PCR; TCRdb lists only in-frame clones, some missing. The sample holds more than 90,000 clones, about four fifths seen once. The sequencing used peripheral blood, collected 28 days after the second AZD1222 dose. Source of these receptors: an adult who received the AZD1222 COVID-19 vaccine.

J is TRBJ2-3 and V is TRBV5-4, with D unclear. The CDR3 has 15 amino acids. Germline CDR1 reads SGHNT; CDR2 reads YYREEE (reference sequence). Trimming removed 2 bases from V and 6 bases from J, with 16 bases in between. The CDR3 DNA reads TGTGCCAGCAGCTTCTCCTATTCCAAGTCGGATACGCAGTATTTT. This gives the protein CASSFSYSKSDTQYF.

This chain links TRBV2 with TRBJ2-6; the D call may be TRBD1 or TRBD2 (5 bases each). The CDR3 length is 17 residues. The ends were cut back, 6 bases at V and 0 bases at J, with 15 bases in the middle. CDR1 is SNHLY, CDR2 FYNNEI, per germline. CDR3 residues: CASRGAFRVSGANVLTF. The CDR3 DNA is TGTGCCAGCAGGGGAGCTTTCAGGGTCTCTGGGGCCAACGTCCTGACTTTC.

The rearrangement joins TRBV3-1 (or the pseudogene TRBV3-2) to TRBJ1-1; 8 bases are a match to TRBD1. Germline trimming cut 6 bases from V and 3 bases from J; bases unmatched to any gene: 3. The CDR3 loop spans 13 amino acids. CDR1 and CDR2 (germline): LGHDT, YNNKEL (reference sequence). The CDR3 nucleotides read TGTGCCAGCAGGGGGACAGGTTACACTGAAGCTTTCTTT. It translates to CASRGTGYTEAFF.

The chain links TRBV9 to TRBJ2-1, with D possibly being TRBD1 (5 bases). V was trimmed by 4 bases and J by 10 bases, leaving 12 bases between them. Germline V gene lookup returns CDR1 SGDLS and CDR2 YYNGEE. The CDR3 spans 12 residues. Written as DNA, the CDR3 is TGTGCCAGCAGCACTACAGGAGTCGAGCAGTTCTTC. Residues: CASSTTGVEQFF.

This clone was recorded once. The rearrangement uses TRBV18 and TRBJ2-1; D uncertain. The V gene's germline CDR1 is KGHSH and CDR2 LQKENI. Trimming left V 0 bases short and J 1 base short, with 4 bases between. The CDR3 covers 14 residues. CDR3 nucleotide sequence: TGTGCCAGCTCACCACCGGGGTCCTACAATGAGCAGTTCTTC. Protein: CASSPPGSYNEQFF. Using reference TRBV18 and TRBJ2-1 for the parts outside the CDR3, the full variable domain is NAGVMQNPRHLVRRRGQEARLRCSPMKGHSHVYWYRQLPEEGLKFMVYLQKENIIDESGMPKERFSAEFPKEGPSILRIQQVVRGDSAAYFCASSPPGSYNEQFFGPGTRLTVL.

V and J are TRBV5-4 and TRBJ2-4; D unclear. Germline lookup yields CDR1 SGHNT and CDR2 YYREEE (reference sequence). The CDR3 sequence is 14 residues long. The V end was cut by 0 bases, the J end by 1 base, with 5 bases between. CDR3 sequence: CASSLGGAKNIQYF. The DNA of the CDR3 is TGTGCCAGCAGCTTGGGTGGGGCCAAAAACATTCAGTACTTC.

The chain combines TRBV4-1 with TRBJ1-1; D unclear. V lost 4 bases and J lost 2, with 2 bases in between. This CDR3 is 11 amino acids long. The germline gives CDR1 MGHRA, CDR2 YSYEKL. This CDR3 is CASSLNTEAFF. The CDR3, as DNA: TGCGCCAGCAGCCTTAACACTGAAGCTTTCTTT.

This clone was seen a single time. This chain uses TRBV10-3 with TRBJ1-1, with D unclear. Trimming left V 10 bases short and J 0 bases short, with 6 bases between. The germline CDR1 and CDR2 sequences are ENHRY and SYGVKD. The CDR3 covers 11 residues. CDR3 coding DNA: TGTGCCAGCGCGGTGAACACTGAAGCTTTCTTT. Translated, it gives CASAVNTEAFF.

This chain joins TRBV9 and TRBJ1-3; 8 bases are a match to TRBD1. With 2 bases clipped from V and 1 base from J, the junction kept 2 bases outside the gene matches. Germline V gives CDR1 SGDLS, CDR2 YYNGEE. The CDR3 consists of 15 residues. The CDR3 DNA follows: TGTGCCAGCAGCGTTCAGGGGGCATCTGGAAACACCATATATTTT. Translated: CASSVQGASGNTIYF.

The chain joins TRBV7-2 to TRBJ2-3; D gene ambiguous. Trimming cost V 4 bases and J 3 bases, with 17 bases left between them. CDR1 is SGHTA and CDR2 is FQGNSA in the germline V gene. The CDR3 totals 16 residues. CDR3 DNA sequence: TGTGCCAGCAGCTCTCGGACCCCCACGGTAACAGATACGCAGTATTTT. It encodes CASSSRTPTVTDTQYF.

Sample share makes this clone medium-sized. Within the sample, other DNA sequences also encode this same CDR3. The chain is built from TRBV7-9 and TRBJ2-7; no firm D call. The CDR3 has 12 amino acids. The V gene's germline CDR1 is SEHNR and CDR2 FQNEAQ (reference sequence). V was shortened by 1 base and J by 7 bases, with 8 bases between the two germline ends. The CDR3 loop is CASSLERNEQYF. CDR3 sequence (DNA): TGTGCCAGCAGCTTAGAGAGGAATGAGCAGTACTTC.

CDR3: CASSFRDNTEAFF. The CDR3 DNA sequence: TGTGCCAGCAGCTTTCGGGATAACACTGAAGCTTTCTTT. The chain links TRBV11-3 to TRBJ1-1; D remains ambiguous. The germline V gene has CDR1 SGHNT and CDR2 YENEEA. V was pared by 3 bases and J by 2 bases, with 7 bases between. The CDR3 has 13 residues.

CDR3 in amino acids: CASSVEASPSGNTIYF. The CDR3 DNA reads TGTGCCAGCAGCGTAGAGGCTTCCCCCTCTGGAAACACCATATATTTT. The chain has TRBV9 and TRBJ1-3; no definite D call. The germline V and J ends were trimmed by 0 bases and 0 bases, with 10 bases remaining between them. Germline V gene lookup returns CDR1 SGDLS and CDR2 YYNGEE. The CDR3 is made up of 16 amino acids.

V is TRBV30 and J is TRBJ1-1; TRBD1 agrees at 7 bases. Per the germline V gene, CDR1 is GTSNPN and CDR2 is SVGIG (reference sequence). The V gene end was trimmed by 6 bases and the J gene end by 1 base; junction bases not matched to a gene: 5. The CDR3 has 13 residues. DNA for the CDR3: TGTGCCTGCCAGACAGGGTCGAACACTGAAGCTTTCTTT. Its translation is CACQTGSNTEAFF.

The J gene is TRBJ1-2, the V gene TRBV6-5; D unresolved. This CDR3 comprises 14 residues. The germline CDR1 and CDR2 sequences are MNHEY and SVGAGI. V lost 0 bases and J 8 bases, leaving 13 bases between the germline ends. CDR3 loop: CASSYSYRMGGYTF. The CDR3 nucleotides are TGTGCCAGCAGTTACTCGTACAGAATGGGGGGCTACACCTTC.

The count of this clone is one. The chain links TRBV10-3 to TRBJ2-1; 9 bases agree with TRBD2. The CDR3 covers 17 residues. V lost 3 bases, J lost 7 bases, and 13 bases stayed unmatched. The germline V gene has CDR1 ENHRY and CDR2 SYGVKD. CDR3: CAISEHRTSAKGNEQFF. CDR3 coding DNA: TGTGCCATCAGTGAACACCGGACTAGCGCGAAGGGGAATGAGCAGTTCTTC.

V and J are TRBV3-1 (or the pseudogene TRBV3-2) and TRBJ2-2; possible D gene TRBD1, 5 bases. Trimming removed 6 bases from V and 3 bases from J, with 14 bases in between. This CDR3 has 15 amino acids. Germline CDR1 and CDR2: LGHDT and YNNKEL (reference sequence). The DNA for the CDR3 is TGTGCCAGCAGTCAGTCGGACATCTACACCGGGGAGCTGTTTTTT. Protein: CASSQSDIYTGELFF.

This chain joins TRBV7-9 and TRBJ1-1, with D possibly being TRBD1 (5 bases). Germline CDR1 is SEHNR and CDR2 is FQNEAQ (reference sequence). CDR3 length: 13 amino acids. V lost 1 base, J lost 9 bases, and 12 bases lay in between. The chain's CDR3 is CASSLGAGEKAFF. In nucleotides, the CDR3 is TGTGCCAGCAGCTTAGGTGCGGGGGAGAAAGCTTTCTTT.

This clone was observed a handful of times. The chain carries TRBV5-6 and TRBJ2-3, with no clear D. The CDR3 is made up of 13 amino acids. CDR1 SGHDT and CDR2 YYEEEE come from the germline V gene. Trimming took 2 bases from V and 1 from J, leaving 5 bases between them. CDR3 bases: TGTGCCAGCAGCTTCGAGCGCACAGATACGCAGTATTTT. Residues: CASSFERTDTQYF.

There are a few counts of this clone. The chain links TRBV11-1 to TRBJ1-1; perhaps TRBD1 as D (5 bases). CDR1 and CDR2 (germline): SGHAT, FQDESV (reference sequence). The V end was cut by 3 bases, the J end by 0 bases, with 8 bases between. The length of the CDR3 is 14 residues. The CDR3 reads CASSFDSLNTEAFF. CDR3 nucleotides: TGTGCCAGCAGCTTCGACAGCTTGAACACTGAAGCTTTCTTT.

The chain links TRBV19 to TRBJ1-5; TRBD1 might be the D (5 bases). Between the trimmed V and J ends, which lost 6 bases and 5 bases, there was a span of 20 bases. Germline V gene sequence: CDR1 LNHDA, CDR2 SQIVND (reference sequence). CDR3 length equals 16 residues. The CDR3 DNA reads as TGTGCCAGTAGGACGCAGGCAGGGTGGCCGGATCAGCCCCAGCATTTT. It yields the protein CASRTQAGWPDQPQHF.

This clone was seen only a few times. The rearrangement links TRBV24-1 to TRBJ2-3, with D perhaps matching TRBD1 or TRBD2 (5 bases each). V was cut by 4 bases and J by 2 bases, with 12 bases left in between. This CDR3 spans 15 amino acids. From germline, CDR1 is KGHDR and CDR2 SFDVKD. The CDR3 is CATSDGWGTTDTQYF. CDR3 DNA sequence: TGTGCCACCAGTGACGGATGGGGGACCACAGATACGCAGTATTTT.